A selection of T cell receptor beta chains follows, all from one sample in a study of beta chain features in type 1 diabetes. The assay was immunoSEQ multiplex PCR, and TCRdb's table has in-frame clones only and misses some. The sample has 300,000 to 350,000 clones, roughly 12% seen once; the top ten hold roughly 0.015%. Material for sequencing was naive CD4+ T cells from blood. The origin of the receptors is a woman aged 18-29 years with type 1 diabetes. CDR3s include the opening cysteine and the closing phenylalanine or tryptophan. The D gene is left open where the match is weak. Part of the rows lack a size; the others show once, few, many or a class for expanded clones.

clone_size,v_call,d_call,j_call,cdr3_aa,cdr3_nt
few,TRBV19,TRBD1,TRBJ1-5,CASTRQGVFSGNQPQHF,TGTGCCAGTACTCGACAGGGAGTTTTTAGCGGCAATCAGCCCCAGCATTTT
-,TRBV30,-,TRBJ1-1,CAWSVGGAEAFF,TGTGCCTGGAGTGTCGGAGGGGCTGAAGCTTTCTTT
few,TRBV7-9,-,TRBJ1-4,CASSLVQPGEKLFF,TGTGCCAGCAGCTTGGTCCAGCCGGGTGAAAAACTGTTTTTT
few,TRBV15,-,TRBJ1-1,CATNSDRNTEAFF,TGTGCCACCAACTCGGACAGGAACACTGAAGCTTTCTTT
-,TRBV5-1,-,TRBJ1-2,CASSLEPAGGLYGYTF,TGCGCCAGCAGCTTGGAGCCAGCCGGTGGGCTCTATGGCTACACCTTC
-,TRBV28,TRBD1,TRBJ1-4,CASSLDRVSKKLFF,TGTGCCAGCAGTTTAGACAGGGTATCCAAAAAACTGTTTTTT
-,TRBV29-1,-,TRBJ1-2,CSATGGWDGYTF,TGCAGCGCCACGGGGGGATGGGATGGCTACACCTTC
-,TRBV5-4,TRBD2,TRBJ2-3,CASSLVASGRSTDTQYF,TGTGCCAGCAGCTTGGTTGCTAGCGGGAGAAGCACAGATACGCAGTATTTT
-,TRBV7-9,-,TRBJ1-1,CASSLAANTEAFF,TGTGCCAGCAGCTTAGCGGCGAACACTGAAGCTTTCTTT
-,TRBV5-1,-,TRBJ2-6,CASSLAETGLSGANVLTF,TGCGCCAGCAGCTTGGCCGAAACAGGGCTCTCTGGGGCCAACGTCCTGACTTTC
few,TRBV19,-,TRBJ2-3,CASSIDPGYKMDTQYF,TGTGCCAGTAGTATAGATCCGGGGTACAAAATGGATACGCAGTATTTT
-,TRBV28,-,TRBJ1-5,CASSLLRQPQHF,TGTGCCAGCAGTTTATTGAGGCAGCCCCAGCATTTT
-,TRBV9,-,TRBJ1-1,CASSVEGRGSTEAFF,TGTGCCAGCAGCGTAGAGGGGAGGGGGTCCACTGAAGCTTTCTTT
few,TRBV19,TRBD2,TRBJ2-1,CASSTPTSGSHNEQFF,TGTGCCAGTAGTACCCCCACTAGCGGGTCCCACAATGAGCAGTTCTTC
-,TRBV7-3,TRBD2,TRBJ2-7,CASSTGLAGSHEQYF,TGTGCCAGCAGCACGGGACTAGCGGGATCCCACGAGCAGTACTTC
-,TRBV5-1,-,TRBJ1-1,CASSLEAQGGHTEAFF,TGCGCCAGCAGCTTGGAGGCACAGGGTGGGCACACTGAAGCTTTCTTT
few,TRBV5-4,TRBD2,TRBJ2-3,CATKRETSTDTQYF,TGTGCCACCAAGCGGGAGACTAGCACAGATACGCAGTATTTT
-,TRBV7-3,TRBD2,TRBJ2-3,CASSHGGGSTDTQYF,TGTGCCAGCAGCCATGGGGGGGGGAGCACAGATACGCAGTATTTT
-,TRBV9,-,TRBJ2-3,CASSVGWAGQYADTQYF,TGTGCCAGCAGCGTAGGTTGGGCGGGGCAATATGCGGATACGCAGTATTTT